These 14 T cell receptor beta chains share one sample of origin, sequenced in a study of cytomegalovirus exposure and HLA in healthy donors. The assay was immunoSEQ multiplex PCR, and TCRdb's table has in-frame clones only and misses some. The sample yields about 98,000 clones, roughly 87% seen once. The sequencing sample was made of PBMCs. These receptor sequences come from a man aged 18 to 35 in good health and CMV-seropositive.

The chain links TRBV9 to TRBJ2-1; 10 nucleotides line up with TRBD2. Trimming cost V 3 bases and J 0 bases; bases outside gene matches: 3. CDR1 SGDLS and CDR2 YYNGEE come from the germline V gene. This CDR3 region has 16 residues. CDR3 nucleotides: TGTGCCAGCAGCGGAGCGGGAGGGCTCTCCTACAATGAGCAGTTCTTC. This gives the protein CASSGAGGLSYNEQFF.

The chain uses TRBV7-8 and TRBJ1-5; 7 bases align to TRBD1. The CDR3 totals 17 residues. With V trimmed by 2 bases and J by 7 bases, 14 bases remained unmatched. Germline V lookup: CDR1 SGHVS, CDR2 FQNEAQ. The CDR3 DNA sequence: TGTGCCAGCAGCTTACTCCGGTTGTACAGGGGCGAACAGCCCCAGCATTTT. Residues: CASSLLRLYRGEQPQHF.

The V gene is TRBV6-5, the J gene TRBJ2-2; the match to TRBD1 covers 8 bases. The CDR3 is 15 residues long. Germline loops: CDR1 MNHEY, CDR2 SVGAGI. V was clipped by 7 bases and J by 5 bases; unmatched bases: 9. The chain's CDR3 is CASNRRTGPTGELFF. The CDR3, as DNA: TGTGCCAGCAACAGGAGGACAGGGCCTACCGGGGAGCTGTTTTTT.

A few counts support this clone. The CDR3, as DNA: TGCGCCAGCAGCCCCGGGGAGCGCAATCAGCCCCAGCATTTT. This codes for CASSPGERNQPQHF. The rearrangement joins TRBV5-1 to TRBJ1-5; D remains ambiguous. Trimming took 4 bases from V and 2 from J, leaving 10 bases between them. The CDR3 is 14 amino acids. Germline values: CDR1 SGHRS, CDR2 YFSETQ. The entire variable domain, with the rest obtained from reference TRBV5-1 and TRBJ1-5, is as follows: KAGVTQTPRYLIKTRGQQVTLSCSPISGHRSVSWYQQTPGQGLQFLFEYFSETQRNKGNFPGRFSGRQFSNSRSEMNVSTLELGDSALYLCASSPGERNQPQHFGDGTRLSIL.

The chain carries TRBV9 and TRBJ1-4; D not certain. V was cut by 0 bases and J by 10 bases, with 10 bases left in between. Germline V lookup: CDR1 SGDLS, CDR2 YYNGEE. The CDR3 consists of 13 residues. CDR3 DNA sequence: TGTGCCAGCAGCGTAGATCCGTCCGGAAAACTGTTTTTT. Protein sequence: CASSVDPSGKLFF.

The V and J genes are TRBV29-1 and TRBJ2-1; the match to TRBD2 covers 8 bases. V was pared by 3 bases and J by 4 bases, with 5 bases of the junction left unmatched. In germline, CDR1 is SQVTM, CDR2 ANQGSEA. The CDR3 totals 14 residues. The DNA of the CDR3 is TGCAGCGTTGATCCGGGACTAGGTTACAATGAGCAGTTCTTC. Translation: CSVDPGLGYNEQFF.

The rearrangement uses TRBV5-6 and TRBJ1-1, with unresolved D. Germline-derived CDR1 and CDR2 are SGHDT and YYEEEE. The CDR3 sequence is 13 residues long. Deletions cut 4 bases from V and 3 bases from J, with 10 bases between. The CDR3 protein is CASSKTTYTEAFF. In nucleotides, the CDR3 is TGTGCCAGCAGCAAGACAACCTACACTGAAGCTTTCTTT.

The chain couples TRBV11-3 to TRBJ2-7; TRBD1 might be the D (5 bases). CDR3 length: 14 residues. Trimming took off 5 bases at V and 3 bases at J, with 14 bases between the two ends. The V gene's germline CDR1 is SGHNT and CDR2 YENEEA. The CDR3: CASSPPFGHYEQYF. CDR3 in DNA: TGTGCCAGCAGCCCCCCTTTTGGACACTACGAGCAGTACTTC. Based on the CDR3 plus reference TRBV11-3 and TRBJ2-7, the full variable domain is EAGVVQSPRYKIIEKKQPVAFWCNPISGHNTLYWYLQNLGQGPELLIRYENEEAVDDSQLPKDRFSAERLKGVDSTLKIQPAELGDSAVYLCASSPPFGHYEQYFGPGTRLTVT.

V is TRBV28 and J is TRBJ2-7, with 9 bases aligning to TRBD2. V was pared by 4 bases and J by 2 bases, with 12 bases of the junction left unmatched. CDR1 and CDR2 from the germline V gene are MDHEN and SYDVKM. This CDR3 contains 17 residues. CDR3 sequence (DNA): TGTGCCAGCAGTTCCTATAAAAGCGGGAGGTTGGCCTACGAGCAGTACTTC. It encodes CASSSYKSGRLAYEQYF. The whole variable domain, remainder taken from reference TRBV28 and TRBJ2-7, is DVKVTQSSRYLVKRTGEKVFLECVQDMDHENMFWYRQDPGLGLRLIYFSYDVKMKEKGDIPEGYSVSREKKERFSLILESASTNQTSMYLCASSSYKSGRLAYEQYFGPGTRLTVT.

The V gene is TRBV7-9, the J gene TRBJ1-2, with 8 bases identical to TRBD1. The junction had 4 bases not matched to a gene; V was cut back by 1 base and J by 6 bases. Germline CDR1 is SEHNR and CDR2 is FQNEAQ (reference sequence). This CDR3 spans 14 amino acids. The CDR3 region has the DNA TGTGCCAGCAGCTTAGGGTCCAGGGGGCATGGCTACACCTTC. Translation gives CASSLGSRGHGYTF.

The genes are TRBV9 and TRBJ1-2; TRBD1 might be the D (6 bases). The CDR3 consists of 12 residues. The germline gives CDR1 SGDLS, CDR2 YYNGEE. The V and J ends lost 3 bases and 6 bases respectively, with 9 bases between them. The CDR3, as DNA: TGTGCCAGCAGCGAGGCAGGGGATGGCTACACCTTC. The encoded protein is CASSEAGDGYTF.

The chain couples TRBV19 to TRBJ2-1; TRBD1 matches 8 bases. CDR1 is LNHDA, CDR2 SQIVND, per germline (reference sequence). The J segment lost 7 bases and the V segment lost 4 bases, leaving 6 bases of the junction unmatched. The CDR3 contains 14 residues. In DNA, the CDR3 is TGTGCCAGTAGTACCCGACAGGGGTGGAATGAGCAGTTCTTC. It translates to CASSTRQGWNEQFF.

This clone was counted between two and nine times. The rearrangement joins TRBV13 to TRBJ2-2, with D possibly TRBD2 on 6 matching bases. Germline loops: CDR1 PRHDT, CDR2 FYEKMQ (reference sequence). This CDR3 contains 14 residues. The V end was cut by 5 bases, the J end by 5 bases, with 12 bases between. The CDR3 sequence is CASSPEAGTGELFF. In DNA, the CDR3 is TGTGCCAGCAGCCCCGAGGCGGGGACCGGGGAGCTGTTTTTT. The entire variable domain, with the rest obtained from reference TRBV13 and TRBJ2-2, is as follows: AAGVIQSPRHLIKEKRETATLKCYPIPRHDTVYWYQQGPGQDPQFLISFYEKMQSDKGSIPDRFSAQQFSDYHSELNMSSLELGDSALYFCASSPEAGTGELFFGEGSRLTVL.

This chain links TRBV5-6 with TRBJ1-1; D possibly corresponds to TRBD1 (5 bases). The CDR3 contains 14 residues. CDR1 and CDR2 from the germline V gene are SGHDT and YYEEEE. V was clipped by 0 bases and J by 2 bases, with 8 bases between them. The CDR3 here is CASSLGQQNTEAFF. The CDR3 nucleotides read TGTGCCAGCAGCTTGGGACAGCAAAACACTGAAGCTTTCTTT.